Listed here are 8 T cell receptor beta chains from one sample, sequenced in a study of T cell repertoires in cytomegalovirus infection (dated by TCRdb to 2018 to 2020). Instrument on record: Illumina HiSeq 1500. TCRdb reprocessing: public reads trimmed at Q25 with fastp, clones called with MiXCR, in-frame beta chains kept. For every CDR3 protein sequence, its rows merge into one entry that carries the most common genes and DNA. The sample records tens of thousands of distinct CDR3 sequences, roughly 3.5% of which are singletons. 4% to 5.5% of the sample is taken by the ten largest. The sample taken for sequencing was PBMCs. The receptor set was obtained from a human donor in good health (CMV status not recorded). Some clones in this sample may be carry-over from other donors' samples.

On this clonotype: An end of the junction differs from the germline gene, which may be a read error. This chain's CDR3 is CASRLALGTTDSGNTIYF. Written as DNA, the CDR3 is TGTGCCAGCAGATTAGCGCTCGGGACAACGGACTCTGGAAACACCATATATTTT. The J gene is TRBJ1-3, the V gene TRBV7-9, with D perhaps matching TRBD1 (6 bases). The germline CDR1 and CDR2 sequences are SEHNR and FQNEAQ (reference sequence). The CDR3 contains 18 residues.

This clonotype was detected many times. This chain joins TRBV28 and TRBJ1-2, with TRBD1 identical over 8 bases. Germline loops: CDR1 MDHEN, CDR2 SYDVKM. The CDR3 extends over 13 amino acids. V lost 7 bases and J lost 4; bases outside the gene matches: 5. CDR3 coding DNA: TGTGCCAGCACTCCCGACAGGGGCTATGGCTACACCTTC. Amino acid sequence: CASTPDRGYGYTF.

There are many counts of this clonotype. The chain is built from TRBV12-3 or TRBV12-4 and TRBJ2-1; the match to TRBD2 covers 12 bases. The CDR3 extends over 15 amino acids. V was clipped by 1 base and J by 5 bases; unmatched bases: 0. DNA for the CDR3: TGTGCCAGCAGTTTAGGGACTAGCGGGGACAATGAGCAGTTCTTC. Protein product: CASSLGTSGDNEQFF.

This clonotype was seen many times. The genes are TRBV30 and TRBJ2-1; the D gene is possibly TRBD2 (6 bases). The germline CDR1 and CDR2 sequences are GTSNPN and SVGIG (reference sequence). V lost 4 bases and J 0 bases, leaving 10 bases between the germline ends. This CDR3 region has 14 residues. CDR3 bases: TGTGCCTGGAACGGGGGTTTCTCCTACAATGAGCAGTTCTTC. It translates to CAWNGGFSYNEQFF.

This clonotype was observed at least ten times. J is TRBJ1-2 and V is TRBV12-3 or TRBV12-4; 7 nucleotides align to TRBD1. The CDR3 has 13 residues. V gave up 4 bases and J gave up 4 bases; unmatched junction bases: 3. The CDR3 is CASSSGTAYGYTF. In DNA form, the CDR3 reads TGTGCCAGCAGTTCCGGGACAGCCTATGGCTACACCTTC.

This clonotype was observed many times. J is TRBJ2-7 and V is TRBV20-1; D tentatively reads TRBD1 or TRBD2 (5 bases each). The germline V gene has CDR1 DFQATT and CDR2 SNEGSKA (reference sequence). The CDR3 is made up of 14 amino acids. Deletions cut 1 base from V and 4 bases from J, with 14 bases between. For the CDR3, the DNA is TGCAGTGCTAGAGGGGGGTCGGCAGGTTACGAGCAGTACTTC. Its protein product is CSARGGSAGYEQYF.

This clonotype was detected many times. This rearrangement joins TRBV6-6 to TRBJ2-2; 7 bases fit TRBD1. The trim removed 5 bases at V and 1 base at J, leaving 4 bases unmatched. The CDR3 loop spans 15 amino acids. Germline-derived CDR1 and CDR2 are MNHNY and SVGAGI (reference sequence). The CDR3 region has the DNA TGTGCCAGCAGTACTGGGACAGAGAACACCGGGGAGCTGTTTTTT. It yields the protein CASSTGTENTGELFF.

This chain links TRBV6-6 with TRBJ2-7; D remains unclear. Germline V gene sequence: CDR1 MNHNY, CDR2 SVGAGI (reference sequence). V was pared by 2 bases and J by 6 bases, with 11 bases between. This CDR3 contains 13 residues. Here the CDR3 DNA reads TGTGCCAGCAGTTACGATTTTCTTGGCGAGCAGTACTTC. Translation: CASSYDFLGEQYF.